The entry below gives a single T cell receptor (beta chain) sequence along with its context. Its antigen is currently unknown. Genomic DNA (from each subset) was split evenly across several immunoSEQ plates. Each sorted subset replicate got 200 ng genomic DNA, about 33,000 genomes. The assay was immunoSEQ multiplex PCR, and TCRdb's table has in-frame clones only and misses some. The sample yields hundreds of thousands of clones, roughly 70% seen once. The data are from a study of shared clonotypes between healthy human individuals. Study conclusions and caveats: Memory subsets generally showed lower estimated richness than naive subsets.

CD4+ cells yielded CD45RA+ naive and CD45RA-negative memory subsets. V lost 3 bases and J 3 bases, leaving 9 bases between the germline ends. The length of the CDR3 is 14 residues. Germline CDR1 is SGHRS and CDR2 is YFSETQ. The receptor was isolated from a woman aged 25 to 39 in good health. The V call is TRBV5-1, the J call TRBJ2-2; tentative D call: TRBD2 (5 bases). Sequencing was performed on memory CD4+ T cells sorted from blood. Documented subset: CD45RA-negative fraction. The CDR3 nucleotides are TGCGCCAGCAGCTCGGGGTCTCACACCGGGGAGCTGTTTTTT. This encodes CASSSGSHTGELFF.